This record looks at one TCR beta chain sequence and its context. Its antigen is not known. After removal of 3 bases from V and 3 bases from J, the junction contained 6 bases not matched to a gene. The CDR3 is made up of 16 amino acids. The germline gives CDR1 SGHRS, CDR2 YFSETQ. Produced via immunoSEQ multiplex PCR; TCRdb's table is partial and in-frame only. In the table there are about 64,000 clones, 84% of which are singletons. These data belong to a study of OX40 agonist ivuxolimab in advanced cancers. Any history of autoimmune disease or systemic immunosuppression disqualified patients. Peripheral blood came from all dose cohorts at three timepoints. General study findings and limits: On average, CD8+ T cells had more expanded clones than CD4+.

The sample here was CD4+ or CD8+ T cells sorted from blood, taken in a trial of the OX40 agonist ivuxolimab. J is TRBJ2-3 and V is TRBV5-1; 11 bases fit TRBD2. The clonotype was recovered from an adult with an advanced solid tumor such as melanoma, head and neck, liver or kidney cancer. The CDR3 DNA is TGCGCCAGCAGCTATACTAGCGGGAGAGGGACAGATACGCAGTATTTT. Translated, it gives CASSYTSGRGTDTQYF.